Many counts were recorded for the clone carrying this T cell receptor (beta chain). The antigen remains undetermined. The sample originates from a study of early T cells in non-severe SARS-CoV-2 infection. Looking at the study overall: Alpha and beta chains were unpaired, from unsorted whole-blood bulk RNA.

Study-wide results and caveats: Private and CD4 specificities were missed by VDJdb matching, which favored anti-spike CD8 responses.

Unique molecular identifiers tagged individual cDNA molecules. TCRdb used MiXCR to reprocess the 5' RACE reads, holding one entry per CDR3 protein. Of some 89,000 distinct CDR3 sequences in the sample, approximately 10% were seen once. The germline V gene has CDR1 MNHEY and CDR2 SMNVEV (reference sequence). Trimming cost V 6 bases and J 1 base; bases outside gene matches: 7. There are 15 residues in the CDR3. The starting material was whole blood, obtained at baseline. The chain links TRBV27 to TRBJ2-5; TRBD1 matches at 8 bases. The receptor comes from an adult who was a healthcare worker with PCR-confirmed SARS-CoV-2 infection or an uninfected control (not recorded which). CDR3 amino acids: CASRIGTGSQETQYF. CDR3 in DNA: TGTGCCAGCAGGATCGGGACAGGCTCCCAAGAGACCCAGTACTTC.